This entry lists 30 T cell receptor beta chains sequenced from one sample in a study of T cell repertoires in cytomegalovirus infection. No antigen has been identified for these receptors. One entry per CDR3 protein results from TCRdb running MiXCR on the reads. Seen here are around 71,000 distinct CDR3 sequences, approximately 42% observed once, and the top ten hold 93%. The sequenced sample was CD8+ T cells from cultured PBMCs, obtained from culture after CMV antigen stimulation. The receptors originated from a human donor in good health (CMV status not recorded). Some clones in this sample may be carry-over from other donors' samples.

The V and J genes are TRBV12-3 or TRBV12-4 and TRBJ2-1, with 12 bases lining up with TRBD2. V shed 3 bases and J 9 bases; nucleotides not matched to a gene: 6. CDR3 length: 15 amino acids. The CDR3, as DNA: TGTGCCAGCAGTTTGCTAGCGGGGGGGCCCTGTGAGCAGTTCTTC. Its protein product is CASSLLAGGPCEQFF.

This clonotype showed up many times. This chain connects TRBV20-1 to TRBJ1-2, with D maybe TRBD1 (6 bases). With 0 bases removed from V and 0 bases from J, the gap between germline ends came to 17 bases. This CDR3 is built from 17 residues. Germline-derived CDR1 and CDR2 are DFQATT and SNEGSKA (reference sequence). The CDR3 is CSARDLGGSKANYGYTF. In DNA, the CDR3 is TGCAGTGCTAGAGATTTGGGGGGCTCAAAAGCTAACTATGGCTACACCTTC.

The DNA of the CDR3 is TGTGCCAGCAGTGAAGTAGGAGGTCTATTTAGCACAGATACGCAGTATTTT. The encoded protein is CASSEVGGLFSTDTQYF. The chain recombines TRBV2 with TRBJ2-3, with D perhaps TRBD2 (5 bases). Trimming pared 1 base from V and 0 bases from J, leaving 14 bases between. CDR1 and CDR2 (germline): SNHLY, FYNNEI. The CDR3 loop spans 17 amino acids. Using reference TRBV2 and TRBJ2-3 for the parts outside the CDR3, the full variable domain is EPEVTQTPSHQVTQMGQEVILRCVPISNHLYFYWYRQILGQKVEFLVSFYNNEISEKSEIFDDQFSVERPDGSNFTLKIRSTKLEDSAMYFCASSEVGGLFSTDTQYFGPGTRLTVL.

J is TRBJ1-2 and V is TRBV7-9; 10 bases agree with TRBD1. The V gene's germline CDR1 is SEHNR and CDR2 FQNEAQ (reference sequence). J lost 6 bases, V lost 0 bases, and 1 base had no gene match. The CDR3 has 14 residues. CDR3 region: CASSLAGTGDGYTF. The CDR3, as DNA: TGTGCCAGCAGCTTAGCCGGGACAGGGGATGGCTACACCTTC.

The chain carries TRBV11-1 and TRBJ2-1; D uncertain. V lost 0 bases and J 8 bases, leaving 5 bases between the germline ends. CDR1 is SGHAT, CDR2 FQDESV, per germline (reference sequence). The CDR3 has 12 residues. The CDR3 DNA follows: TGTGCCAGCAGCTTAGCAAGCGATGAGCAGTTCTTC. This sequence encodes CASSLASDEQFF.

Ten or more counts support this clonotype. The chain is built from TRBV7-2 and TRBJ2-3; D possibly corresponds to TRBD1 (6 bases). The ends were cut back, 5 bases at V and 3 bases at J, with 12 bases in the middle. Germline V gene sequence: CDR1 SGHTA, CDR2 FQGNSA. The CDR3 is made up of 14 amino acids. In DNA form, the CDR3 reads TGTGCCAGCAGCCAACACGACAGGACAGATACGCAGTATTTT. Protein sequence: CASSQHDRTDTQYF.

This clonotype has just a few counts. This rearrangement joins TRBV4-1 to TRBJ1-2, with D possibly matching TRBD1 (5 bases). This CDR3 contains 14 residues. Trimming stripped 0 bases from V and 2 bases from J, with 7 bases between. From germline, CDR1 is MGHRA and CDR2 YSYEKL. The CDR3 reads CASSQEPGNYGYTF. In DNA, the CDR3 is TGCGCCAGCAGCCAAGAACCAGGGAACTATGGCTACACCTTC.

The chain carries TRBV11-2 and TRBJ1-3; a weak D match, TRBD1 (5 bases). The V end was cut by 1 base, the J end by 0 bases, with 10 bases between. CDR1 and CDR2 from the germline V gene are SGHAT and FQNNGV. CDR3 length equals 16 residues. CDR3 sequence: CASSLGGLRSGNTIYF. The CDR3, as DNA: TGTGCCAGCAGCTTAGGGGGCTTGCGCTCTGGAAACACCATATATTTT.

This clonotype has only a few counts. This sequence joins TRBV6-5 and TRBJ2-6, with unresolved D. CDR1 and CDR2 from the germline V gene are MNHEY and SVGAGI. CDR3 length equals 16 residues. V shed 5 bases and J shed 0 bases, with 11 bases lying between them. The CDR3: CASSRTPSSGANVLTF. In DNA form, the CDR3 reads TGTGCCAGCAGTCGAACTCCCAGCTCTGGGGCCAACGTCCTGACTTTC.

This sequence joins TRBV5-6 and TRBJ1-2; the D is unclear. CDR3 length: 15 amino acids. CDR1 and CDR2 (germline): SGHDT, YYEEEE. V lost 6 bases, J lost 4 bases, and 19 bases lay in between. The CDR3 protein is CASMEVVAESYGYTF. As DNA, the CDR3 is TGTGCCAGCATGGAGGTTGTGGCAGAGAGCTATGGCTACACCTTC.

In this sample, this clonotype turned up once. In DNA, the CDR3 is TGTGCCAGCAGCCCCACCGGACAGGGGGCCTGGAATCAGCCCCAGCATTTT. It codes for CASSPTGQGAWNQPQHF. This rearrangement joins TRBV7-8 to TRBJ1-5, with 11 bases matching TRBD1. Germline loops: CDR1 SGHVS, CDR2 FQNEAQ. Trimming took 5 bases from V and 4 from J; bases not matched to a gene: 10. The CDR3 length is 17 residues.

This clonotype was seen a few times. The chain uses TRBV7-6 and TRBJ2-7; the match to TRBD1 covers 8 bases. With V trimmed by 4 bases and J by 2 bases, 7 bases remained unmatched. The CDR3 spans 15 residues. Germline V lookup: CDR1 SGHVS, CDR2 FNYEAQ. As DNA, the CDR3 is TGTGCCAGCAGCTCTGGACAGGGTCTAACCTACGAGCAGTACTTC. Protein product: CASSSGQGLTYEQYF.

The V gene is TRBV6-2 or TRBV6-3, the J gene TRBJ1-5, with 11 bases aligning to TRBD1. CDR3 size: 14 residues. Germline loops: CDR1 MNHEY, CDR2 SVGEGT. The trim removed 10 bases at V and 6 bases at J, leaving 8 bases unmatched. The CDR3 loop is CAISLGQGVQPQHF. CDR3 in DNA: TGTGCCATCTCCTTGGGACAGGGGGTTCAGCCCCAGCATTTT.

The chain recombines TRBV4-1 with TRBJ2-7, with 9 positions matching TRBD1. There are 15 residues in the CDR3. The V and J ends lost 3 bases and 3 bases, in that order; junction bases with no gene match: 6. CDR1 and CDR2 (germline): MGHRA, YSYEKL. DNA for the CDR3: TGCGCCAGCAGCCAGAGAGGGACAGGGATCTACGAGCAGTACTTC. It codes for CASSQRGTGIYEQYF.

This chain's CDR3 is CASSYDEGGDTDTQYF. CDR3 DNA: TGTGCCAGCAGTTACGACGAAGGGGGGGACACAGATACGCAGTATTTT. The V call is TRBV6-5, the J call TRBJ2-3; perhaps TRBD2 as D (7 bases). Germline lookup yields CDR1 MNHEY and CDR2 SVGAGI. V was pared by 2 bases and J by 2 bases, with 14 bases between. CDR3 length equals 16 residues.

V gene TRBV7-2 combines with J gene TRBJ1-2, with D perhaps TRBD1 (6 bases). The ends were cut back, 7 bases at V and 5 bases at J, with 14 bases in the middle. Germline CDR1 reads SGHTA; CDR2 reads FQGNSA. The CDR3 totals 13 residues. CDR3 residues: CASTMGQLYGYTF. The CDR3 DNA is TGTGCCAGCACCATGGGACAACTATATGGCTACACCTTC.

A few counts support this clonotype. This rearrangement joins TRBV25-1 to TRBJ2-5, with 10 positions matching TRBD2. J was trimmed by 2 bases and V by 1 base; bases with no gene match: 13. Germline CDR1 MGHDK, CDR2 SYGVNS. The CDR3 loop spans 19 amino acids. The CDR3 sequence is CASSEWGSGGSPTQETQYF. The CDR3 nucleotides are TGTGCCAGCAGTGAATGGGGTAGCGGGGGGTCACCGACTCAAGAGACCCAGTACTTC.

The chain carries TRBV7-9 and TRBJ1-2; 12 bases align to TRBD1. The ends lost 5 bases at V and 4 bases at J; junction bases unmatched: 5. The CDR3 is 15 residues long. CDR1 is SEHNR and CDR2 is FQNEAQ in the germline V gene (reference sequence). The CDR3 DNA reads TGTGCCAGCAGCCTCGGGACAGGGGGCCCCTATGGCTACACCTTC. As protein: CASSLGTGGPYGYTF.

The chain employs TRBV5-1 and TRBJ2-5, with 11 nucleotides matching TRBD1. The germline CDR1 and CDR2 sequences are SGHRS and YFSETQ. The CDR3 spans 17 residues. The ends lost 3 bases at V and 2 bases at J; junction bases unmatched: 9. This chain's CDR3 is CASSWRSGQGGQETQYF. The CDR3 coding sequence is TGCGCCAGCAGCTGGCGGTCGGGACAGGGGGGACAAGAGACCCAGTACTTC.

The rearrangement links TRBV6-6 to TRBJ2-1; TRBD2 aligns across 10 bases. The CDR3 length is 15 residues. The germline CDR1 and CDR2 sequences are MNHNY and SVGAGI (reference sequence). With V trimmed by 3 bases and J by 9 bases, 8 bases remained unmatched. The CDR3 is CASSYLAGEFVEQFF. CDR3 bases: TGTGCCAGCAGTTATCTAGCGGGGGAATTCGTTGAGCAGTTCTTC.

This chain connects TRBV5-6 to TRBJ2-5; a weak D match, TRBD1 (6 bases). V was pared by 4 bases and J by 1 base, with 11 bases between. Germline values: CDR1 SGHDT, CDR2 YYEEEE. CDR3 length: 14 amino acids. CDR3 nucleotides: TGTGCCAGCAGCACCGGACAGACCCAAGAGACCCAGTACTTC. Its translation: CASSTGQTQETQYF.

The genes are TRBV7-9 and TRBJ2-1; D gene unclear. Trimming shortened V by 3 bases and J by 6 bases, and 15 bases separated the two germline ends. The CDR3 runs to 15 residues. CDR1 SEHNR and CDR2 FQNEAQ come from the germline V gene (reference sequence). CDR3 nucleotides: TGTGCCAGCAGCTTCCCACCAGACCTATTCAATGAGCAGTTCTTC. It is translated as CASSFPPDLFNEQFF. The entire variable domain, with the rest obtained from reference TRBV7-9 and TRBJ2-1, is as follows: DTGVSQNPRHKITKRGQNVTFRCDPISEHNRLYWYRQTLGQGPEFLTYFQNEAQLEKSRLLSDRFSAERPKGSFSTLEIQRTEQGDSAMYLCASSFPPDLFNEQFFGPGTRLTVL.

This clonotype was counted many times. The rearrangement uses TRBV7-6 and TRBJ1-2; possibly TRBD1 for D (5 bases). Germline V lookup: CDR1 SGHVS, CDR2 FNYEAQ. CDR3 length equals 14 residues. Trimming left V 5 bases short and J 2 bases short, with 12 bases between. The CDR3 nucleotides read TGTGCCAGCAGCGTCGGACACTCCAACTATGGCTACACCTTC. It translates to CASSVGHSNYGYTF.

This clonotype came up a few times. The V and J genes are TRBV7-9 and TRBJ2-3, with D tentatively TRBD1 or TRBD2 (5 bases each). Germline V gives CDR1 SEHNR, CDR2 FQNEAQ (reference sequence). This CDR3 comprises 17 residues. The ends were cut back, 8 bases at V and 2 bases at J, with 23 bases in the middle. The CDR3 reads CASSPLEGPTSTDTQYF. Here the CDR3 DNA reads TGTGCCAGCTCCCCCCTCGAGGGACCGACTTCCACAGATACGCAGTATTTT.

The CDR3 DNA is TGCAGCGCGGACAGGGGCGAAGATACGCAGTATTTT. Its protein product is CSADRGEDTQYF. The chain recombines TRBV29-1 with TRBJ2-3; the match to TRBD1 covers 9 bases. This CDR3 is 12 amino acids long. The germline V gene encodes CDR1 SQVTM and CDR2 ANQGSEA. The junction had 4 bases not matched to a gene; V was cut back by 7 bases and J by 5 bases.

This clonotype was seen at least ten times. This chain links TRBV7-2 with TRBJ1-2; 7 bases agree with TRBD1. V was clipped by 3 bases and J by 4 bases; unmatched bases: 20. The CDR3 runs to 19 residues. The germline V gene encodes CDR1 SGHTA and CDR2 FQGNSA. The CDR3 region has the DNA TGTGCCAGCAGCTTTGGACAGGATCCTCGGGTAGGACGGACCTATGGCTACACCTTC. This gives the protein CASSFGQDPRVGRTYGYTF.

The chain joins TRBV27 to TRBJ2-2, with TRBD2 identical over 7 bases. J was trimmed by 5 bases and V by 8 bases; bases with no gene match: 8. CDR1 is MNHEY and CDR2 is SMNVEV in the germline V gene (reference sequence). This CDR3 spans 14 amino acids. The CDR3 protein is CASAPREGTGELFF. CDR3 DNA sequence: TGTGCCAGCGCCCCCAGGGAGGGGACCGGGGAGCTGTTTTTT.

The chain employs TRBV4-3 and TRBJ2-3; 9 bases agree with TRBD2. The CDR3 loop spans 17 amino acids. V was clipped by 0 bases and J by 2 bases; unmatched bases: 6. The germline gives CDR1 LGHNA, CDR2 YSLEER. The DNA for the CDR3 is TGCGCCAGCAGCCAAGATCCCAGGACTAGCGACACAGATACGCAGTATTTT. It encodes CASSQDPRTSDTDTQYF.

This clonotype appeared a few times. The chain couples TRBV28 to TRBJ2-7; maybe TRBD1 (8 bases). The germline V gene encodes CDR1 MDHEN and CDR2 SYDVKM. The CDR3 loop spans 16 amino acids. Between the trimmed V and J ends, which lost 5 bases and 0 bases, there was a span of 17 bases. The CDR3 DNA reads TGTGCCAGCAGTGGGGAGGGACAGGTTTACTCCTACGAGCAGTACTTC. It translates to CASSGEGQVYSYEQYF.

This clonotype was detected ten times or more. This sequence joins TRBV27 and TRBJ2-7; 12 nucleotides agree with TRBD1. CDR1 and CDR2 (germline): MNHEY, SMNVEV (reference sequence). The CDR3 is 15 residues long. J gave up 4 bases and V 7 bases, and 8 bases lay outside the gene matches. The CDR3 nucleotides read TGTGCCAGCACCTCCGGGACAGGGGGCTCATACGAGCAGTACTTC. Protein sequence: CASTSGTGGSYEQYF.